This is a list of T cell receptor beta chains from one sample in a study of blood T cell repertoires in COVID-19. Generated by immunoSEQ multiplex PCR, the TCRdb table keeps only in-frame clones and is missing some. The data show roughly 250,000 clones, under 85% seen once. The sequencing input was peripheral blood. Source of these receptors: a human donor with COVID-19, enrolled during active disease. The donor label of this sample is uncertain. Both conserved end residues are part of each CDR3. Fields, in order: J gene, V gene, CDR3 protein.

J: TRBJ2-2
V: TRBV19
CDR3: CASSLLLSNTGELFF

J: TRBJ2-1
V: TRBV6-5
CDR3: CASRRTSASYNEQFF

J: TRBJ1-1
V: TRBV5-1
CDR3: CASSLGATEAFF

J: TRBJ2-3
V: TRBV3-1/TRBV3-2
CDR3: CASSPLGSGRAGADTQYF

J: TRBJ1-5
V: TRBV7-9
CDR3: CASSLGGQPYQPQHF

J: TRBJ1-1
V: TRBV27
CDR3: CASSPRQGALGTEAFF

J: TRBJ2-3
V: TRBV20-1
CDR3: CSASSERGTDTQYF

J: TRBJ1-1
V: TRBV10-3
CDR3: CAISESLLAGSEAFF

J: TRBJ1-5
V: TRBV30
CDR3: CAWSPGDNQPQHF

J: TRBJ1-5
V: TRBV7-9
CDR3: CASSNTRGARRSNQPQHF